These 12 T cell receptor beta chains were all obtained from the same sample, sequenced in a study of blood T cells in healthy people across ages. Combining a sample-barcoded 5' primer with a J-beta primer mix, a second PCR ran for roughly 6 to 12 cycles. From the 5' RACE reads, TCRdb called clonotypes with MiXCR, one entry per CDR3 protein. The table shows over 600,000 distinct CDR3 sequences, with around three fifths occurring only once. Sequenced sample: blood. The receptors stem from a man between 40 and 49 years old in good health.

The chain links TRBV10-2 to TRBJ2-3, with D possibly matching TRBD1 (5 bases). Germline V gene data show CDR1 as WSHSY and CDR2 as SAAADI. The CDR3 is 13 amino acids. Deletions cut 2 bases from V and 6 bases from J, with 9 bases between. The CDR3 spells CASSEPGSDTQYF. The CDR3 nucleotides are TGCGCCAGCAGTGAGCCAGGGTCGGATACGCAGTATTTT.

The rearrangement links TRBV7-2 to TRBJ2-1; D uncertain. The CDR3 loop spans 16 amino acids. From germline, CDR1 is SGHTA and CDR2 FQGNSA. Trimming left V 0 bases short and J 0 bases short, with 9 bases between. The chain's CDR3 is CASSLAVAGSYNEQFF. In DNA form, the CDR3 reads TGTGCCAGCAGCTTAGCGGTGGCCGGCTCCTACAATGAGCAGTTCTTC.

This clonotype was observed a few times. CDR3 amino acids: CASSFLGSYNEQFF. The CDR3, as DNA: TGTGCCAGCAGTTTTCTGGGCTCCTACAATGAGCAGTTCTTC. The V and J genes are TRBV28 and TRBJ2-1, with D unclear. Trimming shortened V by 3 bases and J by 0 bases, and 6 bases separated the two germline ends. The CDR3 length is 14 residues. Germline assignment: CDR1 MDHEN and CDR2 SYDVKM.

This chain uses TRBV14 with TRBJ2-7; the D gene is possibly TRBD2 (5 bases). The CDR3 length is 14 residues. The V end was cut by 4 bases, the J end by 2 bases, with 12 bases between. CDR1 and CDR2 from the germline V gene are SGHDN and FVKESK. The CDR3 nucleotides are TGTGCCAGCAGCCCTCTCGGGATGCCCTACGAGCAGTACTTC. Encoded protein: CASSPLGMPYEQYF.

The chain employs TRBV29-1 and TRBJ2-3; 7 bases map to TRBD2. J was trimmed by 0 bases and V by 8 bases; bases with no gene match: 5. Germline CDR1 SQVTM, CDR2 ANQGSEA. This CDR3 has 13 amino acids. CDR3 nucleotides: TGCAGCACCCGGGACTACAGCACAGATACGCAGTATTTT. Residues: CSTRDYSTDTQYF.

The V and J genes are TRBV2 and TRBJ2-7; either TRBD1 or TRBD2 may supply D (5 bases each). The CDR3 extends over 14 amino acids. The germline gives CDR1 SNHLY, CDR2 FYNNEI. Deletions cut 6 bases from V and 0 bases from J, with 12 bases between. CDR3 in DNA: TGTGCCAGCAGGTGGGACGGTAGCTCCTACGAGCAGTACTTC. It yields the protein CASRWDGSSYEQYF.

The gene calls are TRBV5-1 and TRBJ2-5, with 7 bases that match TRBD2. This CDR3 has 16 amino acids. Germline V gene data show CDR1 as SGHRS and CDR2 as YFSETQ. V lost 4 bases to trimming and J lost 1 base; unmatched junction nucleotides: 10. The CDR3 bases are TGCGCCAGCAGCGCGACTCTAGCGGCTCTCCAAGAGACCCAGTACTTC. Encoded protein: CASSATLAALQETQYF.

This sequence joins TRBV9 and TRBJ2-1, with 9 bases aligning to TRBD1. Per the germline V gene, CDR1 is SGDLS and CDR2 is YYNGEE. The CDR3 loop spans 19 amino acids. V lost 7 bases, J lost 0 bases, and 17 bases stayed unmatched. The CDR3 DNA follows: TGTGCCAGCGGCCCGCCGGGACAGGGACGGGTAGGCTCCTACAATGAGCAGTTCTTC. Encoded protein: CASGPPGQGRVGSYNEQFF.

CDR3 nucleotides: TGCGCCAGCAGCCCGGGGACAGGGGGCCCCTATGGCTACACCTTC. It encodes CASSPGTGGPYGYTF. The chain links TRBV5-1 to TRBJ1-2; 12 bases map to TRBD1. The CDR3 has 15 residues. The ends lost 4 bases at V and 4 bases at J; junction bases unmatched: 5. Germline values: CDR1 SGHRS, CDR2 YFSETQ.

This chain connects TRBV27 to TRBJ1-6, with D unclear. CDR1 MNHEY and CDR2 SMNVEV come from the germline V gene (reference sequence). The CDR3 sequence is 13 residues long. Trimming left V 5 bases short and J 6 bases short, with 8 bases between. The CDR3 region has the DNA TGTGCCAGCAGTCCTCGGACTAATTCACCCCTCCACTTT. Protein product: CASSPRTNSPLHF.

V gene TRBV28 combines with J gene TRBJ1-2, with TRBD1 matching 9 bases. V shed 6 bases, J shed 9 bases, and the junction held 14 bases outside the gene matches. The CDR3 sequence is 15 residues long. In germline, CDR1 is MDHEN, CDR2 SYDVKM. CDR3 protein: CASRQPGQGRMSYTF. As DNA, the CDR3 is TGTGCCAGCAGGCAACCGGGACAGGGAAGGATGAGCTACACCTTC.

The rearrangement joins TRBV27 to TRBJ2-7, with 11 positions matching TRBD2. The germline V gene has CDR1 MNHEY and CDR2 SMNVEV (reference sequence). The CDR3 extends over 20 amino acids. Trimming cost V 6 bases and J 2 bases; bases outside gene matches: 21. The CDR3 is CASSGNGLAGPSTIAYEQYF. DNA for the CDR3: TGTGCCAGCAGCGGGAACGGACTAGCGGGTCCCTCGACTATCGCCTACGAGCAGTACTTC.